This T cell receptor beta chain was obtained from a study of identical twins. The junction had 5 bases not matched to a gene; V was cut back by 0 bases and J by 0 bases. Germline-derived CDR1 and CDR2 are MNHEY and SVGAGI. There are 17 residues in the CDR3. TCRdb called the 5' RACE reads again in MiXCR, with one record for every CDR3 protein. The sample gives roughly 260,000 distinct CDR3 sequences, about 7.5% of which show up once; over 5% is in the top ten. The sample was also reused in another study, on yellow fever vaccine responses in identical twins.

The rearrangement joins TRBV6-5 to TRBJ2-1; 7 positions agree with TRBD1. The clonotype was recovered from a woman aged 18-29 years in good health. Sequenced material: CD8+ T cells sorted from blood. CDR3 protein: CASSYSKTGSSYNEQFF. The CDR3 DNA is TGTGCCAGCAGTTACTCGAAGACAGGGAGCTCCTACAATGAGCAGTTCTTC.